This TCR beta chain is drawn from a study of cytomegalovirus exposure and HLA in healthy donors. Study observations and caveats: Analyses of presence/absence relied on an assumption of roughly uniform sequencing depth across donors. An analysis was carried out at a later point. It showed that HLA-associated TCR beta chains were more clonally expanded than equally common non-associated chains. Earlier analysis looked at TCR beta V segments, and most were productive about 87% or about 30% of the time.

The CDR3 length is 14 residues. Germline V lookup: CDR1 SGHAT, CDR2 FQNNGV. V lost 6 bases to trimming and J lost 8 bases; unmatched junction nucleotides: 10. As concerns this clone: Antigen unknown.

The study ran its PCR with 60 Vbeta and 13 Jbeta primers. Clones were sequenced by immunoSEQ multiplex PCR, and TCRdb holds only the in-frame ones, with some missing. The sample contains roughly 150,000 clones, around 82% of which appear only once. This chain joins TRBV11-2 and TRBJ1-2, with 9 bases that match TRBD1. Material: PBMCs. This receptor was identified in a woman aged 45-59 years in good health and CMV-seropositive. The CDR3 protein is CASSPTGGAGGYTF. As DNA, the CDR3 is TGTGCCAGCAGTCCCACAGGGGGCGCAGGAGGCTACACCTTC.